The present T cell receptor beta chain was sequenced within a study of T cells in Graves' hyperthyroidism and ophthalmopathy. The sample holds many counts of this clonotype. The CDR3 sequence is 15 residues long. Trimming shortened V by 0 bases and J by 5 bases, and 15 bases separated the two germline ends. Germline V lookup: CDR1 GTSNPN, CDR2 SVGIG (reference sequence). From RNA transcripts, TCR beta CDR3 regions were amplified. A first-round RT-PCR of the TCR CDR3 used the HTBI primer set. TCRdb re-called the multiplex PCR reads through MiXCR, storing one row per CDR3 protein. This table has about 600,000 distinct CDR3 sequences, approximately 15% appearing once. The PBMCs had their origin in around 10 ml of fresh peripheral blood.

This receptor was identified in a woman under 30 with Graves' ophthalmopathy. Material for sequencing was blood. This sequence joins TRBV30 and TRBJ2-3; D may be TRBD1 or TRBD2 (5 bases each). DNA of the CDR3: TGTGCCTGGAGTGTGAGGGGCTCCCGTAGAGATACGCAGTATTTT. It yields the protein CAWSVRGSRRDTQYF.